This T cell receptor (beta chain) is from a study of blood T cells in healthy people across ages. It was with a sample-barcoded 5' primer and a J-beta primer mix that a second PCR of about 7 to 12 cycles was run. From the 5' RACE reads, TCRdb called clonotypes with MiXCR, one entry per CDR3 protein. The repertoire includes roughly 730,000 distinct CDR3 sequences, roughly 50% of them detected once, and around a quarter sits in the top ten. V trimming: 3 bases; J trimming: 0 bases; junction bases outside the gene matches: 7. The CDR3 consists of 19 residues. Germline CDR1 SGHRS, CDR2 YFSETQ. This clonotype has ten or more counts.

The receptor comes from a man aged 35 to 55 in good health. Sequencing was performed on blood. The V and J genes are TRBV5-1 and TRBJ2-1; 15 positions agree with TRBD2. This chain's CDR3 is CASSSGLAGGPNSYNEQFF. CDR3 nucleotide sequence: TGCGCCAGCAGCTCCGGACTAGCGGGAGGGCCGAACTCCTACAATGAGCAGTTCTTC.